Listed here are 9 T cell receptor beta chains from one sample, sequenced in a study of T cell repertoires in cytomegalovirus infection. MiXCR, run by TCRdb on the reads, gives a single entry per CDR3 protein. The data show approximately 600,000 distinct CDR3 sequences, about 39% seen once. The antigens of these receptors remain unknown. The input for sequencing was cultured PBMCs, taken from culture after CMV antigen stimulation. Every receptor here comes from a human donor in good health (CMV status not recorded). Some clones in this sample may be carry-over from other donors' samples.

This chain joins TRBV12-5 and TRBJ2-1; a weak D match, TRBD2 (6 bases). CDR3 length: 16 amino acids. Germline CDR1 and CDR2: LGHNT and FRNRAP. V was clipped by 2 bases and J by 7 bases, with 18 bases between them. The CDR3 reads CASGLLGLRLLNEQFF. DNA of the CDR3: TGTGCTAGTGGTTTGTTGGGACTCCGCCTGTTGAATGAGCAGTTCTTC.

The chain uses TRBV5-1 and TRBJ2-7; 8 nucleotides align to TRBD1. J lost 4 bases, V lost 4 bases, and 10 bases had no gene match. Looked up from germline, CDR1 is SGHRS and CDR2 is YFSETQ. The CDR3 is made up of 15 amino acids. As DNA, the CDR3 is TGCGCCAGCAGCAGACCCGGGACAGGACGATACGAGCAGTACTTC. Amino acid sequence: CASSRPGTGRYEQYF.

The J gene is TRBJ2-1, the V gene TRBV7-9; 12 nucleotides match TRBD2. The CDR3 contains 16 residues. Per germline, CDR1 SEHNR and CDR2 FQNEAQ (reference sequence). The J segment lost 8 bases and the V segment lost 5 bases, leaving 10 bases of the junction unmatched. CDR3 region: CASSDRLAGAGDEQFF. The CDR3 DNA follows: TGTGCCAGCAGCGACCGACTAGCGGGAGCGGGGGATGAGCAGTTCTTC.

This clonotype was observed a few times. The chain couples TRBV7-2 to TRBJ2-3, with unresolved D. With 8 bases removed from V and 5 bases from J, the gap between germline ends came to 14 bases. This CDR3 is built from 13 residues. Per germline, CDR1 SGHTA and CDR2 FQGNSA. The CDR3 sequence: CASGLVPGDTQYF. The CDR3 bases are TGTGCCAGCGGGTTAGTTCCTGGAGATACGCAGTATTTT.

This clonotype occurred a few times. The V and J genes are TRBV4-3 and TRBJ2-5, with D perhaps TRBD1 (6 bases). Germline CDR1 reads LGHNA; CDR2 reads YSLEER. The V gene lost 0 bases and the J gene lost 2 bases, with 13 bases spanning the gap. CDR3 size: 16 residues. CDR3 region: CASSQEPATGQETQYF. The CDR3 DNA reads as TGCGCCAGCAGCCAAGAACCGGCGACAGGTCAAGAGACCCAGTACTTC.

This clonotype has a handful of counts. The chain is built from TRBV10-3 and TRBJ2-3; TRBD1 or TRBD2 may be the D gene (5 bases each). V dropped 11 bases and J dropped 2 bases, with 14 bases sitting between them. CDR1 is ENHRY, CDR2 SYGVKD, per germline. The CDR3 length is 13 residues. CDR3 loop: CAVGGTPTDTQYF. CDR3 coding DNA: TGTGCCGTCGGTGGGACGCCCACAGATACGCAGTATTTT.

This chain links TRBV19 with TRBJ1-5; the D gene is possibly TRBD1 (5 bases). The length of the CDR3 is 13 residues. CDR1 is LNHDA and CDR2 is SQIVND in the germline V gene (reference sequence). Deletions cut 9 bases from V and 4 bases from J, with 13 bases between. The CDR3: CASGPKGNQPQHF. The CDR3 DNA is TGTGCCAGCGGGCCTAAGGGGAATCAGCCCCAGCATTTT.

This clonotype has just one count. J is TRBJ2-3 and V is TRBV20-1; D unclear. Deletions cut 3 bases from V and 6 bases from J, with 10 bases between. The length of the CDR3 is 12 residues. CDR1 is DFQATT, CDR2 SNEGSKA, per germline (reference sequence). The CDR3 coding sequence is TGCAGTGCTAGGGACCCGATGGATACGCAGTATTTT. This codes for CSARDPMDTQYF.

This clonotype was detected a few times. The chain employs TRBV20-1 and TRBJ2-7; weak D call: TRBD1 (6 bases). V was clipped by 3 bases and J by 3 bases, with 12 bases between them. Germline values: CDR1 DFQATT, CDR2 SNEGSKA (reference sequence). The CDR3 runs 13 residues. The CDR3 is CSARTGGHYEQYF. For the CDR3, the DNA is TGCAGTGCTAGGACAGGCGGACACTACGAGCAGTACTTC.